Each of the 15 T cell receptor beta chains below was sequenced from the same sample in a study of vaccination and CD4 T cells after COVID-19. Sequence data for DNA of cultured CD4+ T cells were generated by the Oncomine TCR Beta short-read assay. One entry per CDR3 protein results from TCRdb running MiXCR on the PCR reads. The sample lists over 6,000 distinct CDR3 sequences, about 77% occurring once. Treatment in this sample: approximately 10-day PBMC culture with coronavirus spike peptide pools or control peptides (ViraFEST assay). Their target antigens are unknown. The sample consisted of CD4+ T cells from blood, cultured in vitro. The receptors were sampled from a human donor who had recovered from COVID-19.

The genes are TRBV20-1 and TRBJ1-2; no clear D gene. Germline V gene lookup returns CDR1 DFQATT and CDR2 SNEGSKA (reference sequence). V lost 0 bases and J lost 0, with 17 bases in between. The CDR3 runs 17 residues. CDR3 amino acids: CSARDQSGSGANYGYTF. The CDR3 nucleotides read TGCAGTGCTAGAGATCAGTCAGGTTCAGGAGCTAACTATGGCTACACCTTC.

The rearrangement joins TRBV20-1 to TRBJ1-6; 7 nucleotides match TRBD1. The V gene end was trimmed by 6 bases and the J gene end by 10 bases; junction bases not matched to a gene: 18. The CDR3 extends over 16 amino acids. Germline-derived CDR1 and CDR2 are DFQATT and SNEGSKA (reference sequence). The CDR3 bases are TGCAGTGCAAACGACCGTGGCACAGGGGATAGGTCACCCCTCCACTTT. It translates to CSANDRGTGDRSPLHF.

The chain carries TRBV6-1 and TRBJ1-6, with 7 bases identical to TRBD1. The V segment lost 8 bases and the J segment 7 bases; nucleotides outside the gene matches: 5. CDR1 MNHNS and CDR2 SASEGT come from the germline V gene. This CDR3 contains 13 residues. The CDR3 DNA follows: TGTGCCAGCGACAGGGTTGGAAATTCACCCCTCCACTTT. Translation: CASDRVGNSPLHF.

J is TRBJ1-5 and V is TRBV20-1, with 8 positions matching TRBD1. The CDR3 sequence is 15 residues long. Germline V gene data show CDR1 as DFQATT and CDR2 as SNEGSKA (reference sequence). V dropped 6 bases and J dropped 9; count of bases not matched to a gene: 16. The CDR3 bases are TGCAGTGCCGGAACCTCAGGGGGCGGGCGCGGGCCCCAGCATTTT. This sequence encodes CSAGTSGGGRGPQHF.

The V and J genes are TRBV20-1 and TRBJ1-6; no firm D call. Germline loops: CDR1 DFQATT, CDR2 SNEGSKA (reference sequence). V dropped 4 bases and J dropped 7 bases, with 11 bases sitting between them. The CDR3 has 13 amino acids. The CDR3 DNA reads as TGCAGTGCTAATCCGGGGTCGAATTCACCCCTCCACTTT. As protein: CSANPGSNSPLHF.

The chain couples TRBV19 to TRBJ2-1; the match to TRBD2 covers 14 bases. Germline V gives CDR1 LNHDA, CDR2 SQIVND (reference sequence). CDR3 size: 19 residues. V dropped 5 bases and J dropped 0; count of bases not matched to a gene: 9. In DNA, the CDR3 is TGTGCCAGTAGTCCTGGACTAGCGGGAGGTTCAAGCTCCTACAATGAGCAGTTCTTC. This sequence encodes CASSPGLAGGSSSYNEQFF.

This chain joins TRBV4-1 and TRBJ1-1; perhaps TRBD1 as D (6 bases). CDR1 is MGHRA and CDR2 is YSYEKL in the germline V gene. V was pared by 3 bases and J by 3 bases, with 17 bases between. The CDR3 covers 16 residues. CDR3: CASSQELQGGYTEAFF. The CDR3 nucleotides read TGCGCCAGCAGCCAGGAGCTACAGGGAGGTTACACTGAAGCTTTCTTT.

This clonotype appeared a few times. This chain connects TRBV10-3 to TRBJ1-2, with TRBD1 matching 9 bases. CDR1 is ENHRY, CDR2 SYGVKD, per germline. J gave up 3 bases and V 4 bases, and 9 bases lay outside the gene matches. The CDR3 totals 16 residues. The CDR3 loop reads CAISAGQGIKYYGYTF. In DNA form, the CDR3 reads TGTGCCATCAGTGCGGGACAGGGTATTAAGTACTATGGCTACACCTTC.

V gene TRBV20-1 combines with J gene TRBJ2-2, with D maybe TRBD1 (7 bases). The CDR3 is 15 residues long. V was cut by 0 bases and J by 4 bases, with 12 bases left in between. CDR1 is DFQATT and CDR2 is SNEGSKA in the germline V gene (reference sequence). The CDR3 protein is CSARESGGPTGELFF. The CDR3 bases are TGCAGTGCTAGAGAGTCAGGGGGGCCCACCGGGGAGCTGTTTTTT.

V is TRBV21-1 and J is TRBJ2-2; no DNA check was done on the table's D call, TRBD1. TRBV21-1 constitutes a pseudogene. The CDR3 runs 14 residues. For the CDR3, the DNA is TGTGCCAGCAGCAAAGACAGGGACACCGGGGAGCTGTTTTTT. Protein sequence: CASSKDRDTGELFF.

V is TRBV20-1 and J is TRBJ1-2; D gene unclear. Trimming cost V 3 bases and J 0 bases, with 8 bases left between them. This CDR3 spans 13 amino acids. In germline, CDR1 is DFQATT, CDR2 SNEGSKA (reference sequence). CDR3 nucleotides: TGCAGTGCTAGTTCTGGAGCTAACTATGGCTACACCTTC. This sequence encodes CSASSGANYGYTF.

The gene calls are TRBV20-1 and TRBJ1-5; D might be TRBD1 (5 bases). The CDR3 extends over 13 amino acids. Trimming left V 1 base short and J 2 bases short, with 6 bases between. Germline CDR1 reads DFQATT; CDR2 reads SNEGSKA (reference sequence). The DNA for the CDR3 is TGCAGTGCTAGAGGAGGGGGCAATCAGCCCCAGCATTTT. Translated: CSARGGGNQPQHF.

The chain uses TRBV11-2 and TRBJ1-6; 10 bases agree with TRBD1. Germline CDR1 and CDR2: SGHAT and FQNNGV. V lost 5 bases to trimming and J lost 9 bases; unmatched junction nucleotides: 10. There are 16 residues in the CDR3. CDR3 region: CASSPRPGDRGSPLHF. CDR3 nucleotide sequence: TGTGCCAGCAGCCCTCGACCTGGGGACAGGGGTTCACCCCTCCACTTT.

The chain employs TRBV7-6 and TRBJ1-1; a possible D gene is TRBD1 (6 bases). Trimming removed 3 bases from V and 1 base from J, with 15 bases in between. Germline CDR1 SGHVS, CDR2 FNYEAQ. This CDR3 has 16 amino acids. CDR3 bases: TGTGCCAGCAGCTTCAAAACAGGGCTCCGGAACACTGAAGCTTTCTTT. Translated: CASSFKTGLRNTEAFF.

The rearrangement joins TRBV2 to TRBJ2-3, with 12 bases that match TRBD1. The CDR3 is 15 amino acids. Trimming cost V 4 bases and J 5 bases; bases outside gene matches: 4. CDR1 and CDR2 (germline): SNHLY, FYNNEI. CDR3 amino acids: CASSAGQGAGDTQYF. The CDR3 region has the DNA TGTGCCAGCAGTGCGGGACAGGGGGCGGGAGATACGCAGTATTTT.